This TCR beta chain was retrieved from a study of cytotoxic CD8 clonotypes in ibrutinib-treated CLL. Overall study context: IGHV unmutated 17; relapsed/refractory 10 to 11; treatment-naive about 14. Response was recorded as partial in about 24 patients and complete in 2; at median around 70 months, approximately 14 remained remitted and roughly 12 had progressed. Patients gave response samples after a median approximately eleven months of treatment, range 6 to 36.

The CDR3 sequence is 14 residues long. Germline V CDR1 and CDR2: MNHEY, SMNVEV (reference sequence). V lost 5 bases and J 12 bases, leaving 20 bases between the germline ends. Sequencing used immunoSEQ multiplex PCR; TCRdb keeps in-frame clones, though not all of them. The sample carries around 92,000 clones, roughly four fifths recorded once. Comment on this clone: As yet, its antigen is unknown.

Study-wide results and caveats: Patients with sustained remission and those progressing were sampled at differing times.

This receptor was taken from a human donor with chronic lymphocytic leukemia. The rearrangement links TRBV27 to TRBJ2-1; tentative D call: TRBD2 (6 bases). Sequencing was performed on PBMCs, taken after 24 months of ibrutinib treatment. CDR3 DNA sequence: TGTGCCAGCAGTATTGGGACTGGGTTAGTGTGGCAGTTCTTC. Encoded protein: CASSIGTGLVWQFF.